This TCR beta chain was captured in a study of T cell repertoires in cytomegalovirus infection. Study at large: CMV infection and matching HLA type were both indicated by public TCR beta signatures.

This CDR3 contains 17 residues. V was clipped by 0 bases and J by 0 bases, with 16 bases between them. CDR1 and CDR2 from the germline V gene are SQVTM and ANQGSEA. Study outcomes and limitations: The cumulative frequency of public TCR beta families identified carriers of CMV plus the relevant HLA. The ex vivo response was dominated by HLA-C-restricted CMV-specific TCR beta clonotypes.

TCRdb redid the calling of the reads with MiXCR, one entry per CDR3 protein. Of 150,000 to 200,000 distinct CDR3 sequences in the sample, roughly 19% were seen once. This clonotype was picked up a small number of times. What it binds is unknown. The chain joins TRBV29-1 to TRBJ2-3; the D call may be TRBD1 or TRBD2 (5 bases each). Sequencing was carried out using PBMCs. The sequence came from a human donor in good health (CMV status not recorded). Some clones in this sample may be carry-over from other donors' samples. CDR3: CSVEDPGKGSSTDTQYF. In DNA form, the CDR3 reads TGCAGCGTTGAAGATCCTGGTAAGGGGAGTAGCACAGATACGCAGTATTTT.